Below are 26 T cell receptor beta chains sequenced from a single sample in a study of T cells expressing NK-cell markers. TCRdb reworked the 5' RACE reads into one entry per CDR3 protein, no DNA. Recorded here are roughly 390,000 distinct CDR3 sequences; the top ten clones represent roughly a tenth. Sequencing was performed on blood T cells: a sorted CD56 or NKG2C T cell subset, CD4+ or CD8+ T cells, or bulk PBMC T cells (not recorded which). The receptors stem from a woman in her forties or fifties in good health.

The rearrangement joins TRBV5-1 to TRBJ2-1; TCRdb's D call, TRBD1, is unchecked because there is no DNA. The CDR3 totals 14 residues. The germline V gene encodes CDR1 SGHRS and CDR2 YFSETQ. This chain's CDR3 is CASSPWTGGTEQFF.

The V and J genes are TRBV29-1 and TRBJ2-1; the TRBD2 assignment by TCRdb is unverifiable without DNA. Germline CDR1 SQVTM, CDR2 ANQGSEA. The CDR3 covers 13 residues. This CDR3 is CSVDSLERNEQFF.

The chain has TRBV10-3 and TRBJ2-5; TCRdb outputs TRBD1, but without DNA this stays unchecked. The CDR3 sequence is 12 residues long. Germline V CDR1 and CDR2: ENHRY, SYGVKD. The CDR3 protein is CATGQGVETQYF.

The chain uses TRBV9 and TRBJ2-3; the TRBD1 assignment by TCRdb is unverifiable without DNA. The CDR3 extends over 14 amino acids. Germline CDR1 reads SGDLS; CDR2 reads YYNGEE. The CDR3 region is CASSPPGTTDTQYF.

The genes are TRBV3-1 and TRBJ1-2. The V gene's germline CDR1 is LGHDT and CDR2 YNNKEL (reference sequence). The CDR3 runs 12 residues. CDR3 region: CASSQAHFGYTF.

J is TRBJ2-2 and V is TRBV27. The CDR3 spans 13 residues. The germline V gene encodes CDR1 MNHEY and CDR2 SMNVEV (reference sequence). CDR3 sequence reads: CASATQYTGELFF.

The chain carries TRBV6-4 and TRBJ2-1; the D call from TCRdb, TRBD2, cannot be confirmed without DNA. Germline assignment: CDR1 MRHNA and CDR2 SNTAGT. The CDR3 runs 16 residues. The CDR3: CASSPRLAGAAGEQFF.

V gene TRBV12-3 or TRBV12-4 combines with J gene TRBJ1-6; the D gene TCRdb calls, TRBD1, cannot be checked with no DNA. The CDR3 spans 15 residues. The CDR3 sequence: CASSLTKGANSPLHF.

The chain links TRBV24-1 to TRBJ1-5. Germline V gene sequence: CDR1 KGHDR, CDR2 SFDVKD. This CDR3 is 14 amino acids long. Here the CDR3 reads CATSDWQINQPQHF.

This chain joins TRBV6-5 and TRBJ2-7; lacking DNA, the TRBD1 call made by TCRdb goes unchecked. The CDR3 totals 15 residues. Looked up from germline, CDR1 is MNHEY and CDR2 is SVGAGI. CDR3 in amino acids: CASRSRQIFPFEQYF.

This chain links TRBV2 with TRBJ2-5; without DNA, the TCRdb call of TRBD2 cannot be checked. The CDR3 is 16 amino acids. Germline loops: CDR1 SNHLY, CDR2 FYNNEI. The CDR3 sequence is CASSESREGLEETQYF. The full variable domain, completed using reference TRBV2 and TRBJ2-5, is EPEVTQTPSHQVTQMGQEVILRCVPISNHLYFYWYRQILGQKVEFLVSFYNNEISEKSEIFDDQFSVERPDGSNFTLKIRSTKLEDSAMYFCASSESREGLEETQYFGPGTRLLVL.

The chain recombines TRBV5-1 with TRBJ1-1; TCRdb calls TRBD1, which cannot be checked without DNA. The CDR3 runs 13 residues. The germline V gene has CDR1 SGHRS and CDR2 YFSETQ. The CDR3 sequence is CASHRGTYGEAFF.

The chain carries TRBV6-1 and TRBJ2-5. The germline gives CDR1 MNHNS, CDR2 SASEGT. The CDR3 is 12 amino acids. Here the CDR3 reads CASRPADRAQYF.

The V and J genes are TRBV24-1 and TRBJ2-2; TCRdb returns TRBD1, unconfirmable since there is no DNA. The length of the CDR3 is 15 residues. Germline V gives CDR1 KGHDR, CDR2 SFDVKD. CDR3 protein: CATSERDRETGELFF.

This chain uses TRBV12-3 or TRBV12-4 with TRBJ2-1; TCRdb designates TRBD1, a call that cannot be tested without DNA. This CDR3 has 15 amino acids. CDR3 in amino acids: CASSPLPEPYNEQFF.

The genes are TRBV6-2 or TRBV6-3 and TRBJ1-5. Germline-derived CDR1 and CDR2 are MNHEY and SVGEGT. The CDR3 is 13 residues long. The CDR3 sequence: CASGEGTAEPQHF.

The chain couples TRBV25-1 to TRBJ2-1. The CDR3 runs to 14 residues. In germline, CDR1 is MGHDK, CDR2 SYGVNS. The CDR3 reads CASSAPISYNEQFF.

This sequence joins TRBV29-1 and TRBJ2-5; TCRdb picks TRBD2, but there is no DNA to check that call. In germline, CDR1 is SQVTM, CDR2 ANQGSEA. The CDR3 extends over 14 amino acids. The CDR3 sequence is CSSSLGVFQETQYF. The entire variable domain, with the rest obtained from reference TRBV29-1 and TRBJ2-5, is as follows: SAVISQKPSRDICQRGTSLTIQCQVDSQVTMMFWYRQQPGQSLTLIATANQGSEATYESGFVIDKFPISRPNLTFSTLTVSNMSPEDSSIYLCSSSLGVFQETQYFGPGTRLLVL.

The chain links TRBV7-2 to TRBJ2-5. The CDR3 consists of 13 residues. In germline, CDR1 is SGHTA, CDR2 FQGNSA. CDR3 protein: CASRSTQAKTQYF. The variable domain in full, completed from reference TRBV7-2 and TRBJ2-5, reads GAGVSQSPSNKVTEKGKDVELRCDPISGHTALYWYRQSLGQGLEFLIYFQGNSAPDKSGLPSDRFSAERTGGSVSTLTIQRTQQEDSAVYLCASRSTQAKTQYFGPGTRLLVL.

This chain links TRBV27 with TRBJ1-5; without DNA, the TCRdb call of TRBD1 cannot be checked. Per the germline V gene, CDR1 is MNHEY and CDR2 is SMNVEV (reference sequence). There are 13 residues in the CDR3. CDR3 in amino acids: CASQGGQTQPQHF.

The rearrangement uses TRBV7-9 and TRBJ2-5; as DNA is missing, the TRBD2 call by TCRdb cannot be tested. CDR1 and CDR2 (germline): SEHNR, FQNEAQ (reference sequence). The CDR3 contains 16 residues. CDR3 sequence reads: CASSRGLAGGLETQYF.

V and J are TRBV20-1 and TRBJ2-1. The CDR3 consists of 14 residues. The germline V gene encodes CDR1 DFQATT and CDR2 SNEGSKA (reference sequence). The CDR3 here is CSADSKASYNEQFF.

The chain links TRBV6-5 to TRBJ1-6. The germline gives CDR1 MNHEY, CDR2 SVGAGI. The CDR3 is made up of 14 amino acids. This CDR3 reads CASRGSTYNSPLHF.

The genes are TRBV4-1 and TRBJ2-6; TCRdb gives TRBD2 as the D gene, but with no DNA this cannot be confirmed. Germline V gene sequence: CDR1 MGHRA, CDR2 YSYEKL. CDR3 size: 17 residues. CDR3 loop: CASSQWTVGSGANVLTF.

V usage is TRBV7-9 and J usage is TRBJ2-3. The germline gives CDR1 SEHNR, CDR2 FQNEAQ (reference sequence). The CDR3 extends over 14 amino acids. CDR3 sequence: CASSPRREADTQYF. The whole variable domain, remainder taken from reference TRBV7-9 and TRBJ2-3, is DTGVSQNPRHKITKRGQNVTFRCDPISEHNRLYWYRQTLGQGPEFLTYFQNEAQLEKSRLLSDRFSAERPKGSFSTLEIQRTEQGDSAMYLCASSPRREADTQYFGPGTRLTVL.

The chain joins TRBV4-2 to TRBJ2-1; the TCRdb D gene call, TRBD1, has no DNA to confirm it. The CDR3 sequence is 16 residues long. Germline CDR1 reads LGHNA; CDR2 reads YNFKEQ. The CDR3 is CASSIRQGEAYNEQFF.